This T cell receptor (beta chain) originates from a study of cytomegalovirus exposure and HLA in healthy donors. General observations from the study: A later analysis found first-cohort TCR clusters tended to co-occur in the 90 to 150 validation repertoires. The majority of TCR sequences were rare, yet some public TCRs appeared in many donors. The study designated around 150 TCR beta chains cytomegalovirus-associated.

TCRdb's copy holds only in-frame clones and misses some; the assay was immunoSEQ multiplex PCR. The table shows 150,000 to 200,000 clones, with about 81% occurring only once. The ends were cut back, 3 bases at V and 6 bases at J, with 11 bases in the middle. The CDR3 totals 13 residues. CDR1 and CDR2 (germline): SGHDT, YYEEEE. With respect to this clone: Its antigen is not known.

V gene TRBV5-6 combines with J gene TRBJ2-3; tentatively, D is TRBD1 (6 bases). The TCR sequence derives from a woman aged 25 to 39 in good health and CMV-seronegative. Sequencing was done on a sample of PBMCs. CDR3 sequence reads: CASSSGAPDTQYF. The CDR3 nucleotides read TGTGCCAGCAGCTCAGGGGCTCCCGATACGCAGTATTTT.